This T cell receptor (beta chain) was retrieved from a study of naive and memory T cell subsets. From the second PCR step, alpha and beta chains were amplified apart. Trimming took 6 bases from V and 4 from J, leaving 15 bases between them. Germline V gives CDR1 MGHDK, CDR2 SYGVNS. The CDR3 has 14 amino acids. This clonotype was picked up many times. The beta constant-region primer was an equimolar mix of two oligonucleotides covering TRBC1 and TRBC2. TCRdb re-analysed the UMI-ligation and nested PCR reads in MiXCR, keeping a single row per CDR3 protein. The sample includes approximately 27,000 distinct CDR3 sequences, around a tenth seen only once; the top ten take approximately 17%.

The rearrangement uses TRBV25-1 and TRBJ1-1; D is possibly TRBD1 (5 bases). Sequencing was done on a sample of effector memory CD4+ T cells from blood. Subset described: effector memory, CD45RA- CD27-. This receptor was identified in a human donor in good health. This CDR3 reads CASSRIGRVTEAFF. Here the CDR3 DNA reads TGTGCCAGCAGCCGAATCGGCAGGGTCACTGAAGCTTTCTTT.